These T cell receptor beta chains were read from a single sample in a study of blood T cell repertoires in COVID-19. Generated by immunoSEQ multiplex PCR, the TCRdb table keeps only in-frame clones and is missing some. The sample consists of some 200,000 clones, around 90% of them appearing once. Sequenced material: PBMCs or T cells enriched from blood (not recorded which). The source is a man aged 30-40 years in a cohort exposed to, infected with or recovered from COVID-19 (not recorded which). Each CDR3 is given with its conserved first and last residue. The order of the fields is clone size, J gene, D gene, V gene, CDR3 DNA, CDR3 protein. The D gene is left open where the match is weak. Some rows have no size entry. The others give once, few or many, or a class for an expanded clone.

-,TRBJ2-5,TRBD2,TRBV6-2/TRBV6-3,TGTGCCAGCAGTTACACACGCCGACTAGCGGGAGAGGAAGAGACCCAGTACTTC,CASSYTRRLAGEEETQYF
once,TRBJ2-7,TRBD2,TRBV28,TGTGCCAGCAGTTTACGTATCGGGACTACCAACTACGAGCAGTACTTC,CASSLRIGTTNYEQYF
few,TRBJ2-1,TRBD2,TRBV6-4,TGTGCCAGCAGTCGCACCGGGACTAGCGGGATAGGGAGGCAGTTCTTC,CASSRTGTSGIGRQFF
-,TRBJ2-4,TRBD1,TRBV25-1,TGTGCCAGCAGTGAATATGGGGGACAGGGGATAGCCAAAAACATTCAGTACTTC,CASSEYGGQGIAKNIQYF
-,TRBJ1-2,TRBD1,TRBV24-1,TGTGCCACCAGTGACTTCGGGACAGGGGGCAGGTCTGGCTACACCTTC,CATSDFGTGGRSGYTF
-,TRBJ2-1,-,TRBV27,TGTGCCAGCAGTTTTTGGGGGGAAGTCAATGAGCAGTTCTTC,CASSFWGEVNEQFF
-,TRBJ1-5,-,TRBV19,TGTGCCAGTAGTATTATAGGAGGGCCCAATCAGCCCCAGCATTTT,CASSIIGGPNQPQHF
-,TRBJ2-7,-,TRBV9,TGTGCCAGCGGCGACGGGGACGAGCAGTACTTC,CASGDGDEQYF
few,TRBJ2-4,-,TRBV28,TGTGCCAGCAGTTTATCGGGGGGCCGGACCAAAAACATTCAGTACTTC,CASSLSGGRTKNIQYF
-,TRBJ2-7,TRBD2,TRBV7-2,TGTGCCAGCAATACGGGAGGGCGTCAAGAGCAGTACTTC,CASNTGGRQEQYF
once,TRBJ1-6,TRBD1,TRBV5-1,TGCGCCAGCAGCTTGGACGGGACAGGGGGTTCACCCCTCCACTTT,CASSLDGTGGSPLHF
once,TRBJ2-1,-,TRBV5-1,TGCGCCAGCAGCTTGGTTGTAGGGAGCAACAATGAGCAGTTCTTC,CASSLVVGSNNEQFF
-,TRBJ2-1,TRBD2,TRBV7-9,TGTGCCAGCAGCTGGGTTTTAGCGGGAGAGGGGAATGAGCAGTTCTTC,CASSWVLAGEGNEQFF
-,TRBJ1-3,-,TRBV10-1,TGCGCCAGCAGCCCCCTGTTCTCTGGAAACACCATATATTTT,CASSPLFSGNTIYF
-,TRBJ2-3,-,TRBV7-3,TGTGCCAGCAGCCGCTCTGGAGGTGTCGGCAGTGAACAGTATTTT,CASSRSGGVGSEQYF
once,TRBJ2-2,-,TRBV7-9,TGTGCCAGCTTTAACGGGGAGCTGTTTTTT,CASFNGELFF
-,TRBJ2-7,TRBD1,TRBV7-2,TGTGCCAGCACATCACAGGGGGCCCGCGACGAGCAGTACTTC,CASTSQGARDEQYF
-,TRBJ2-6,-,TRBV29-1,TGCAGCGTTCCCCAGGTGGGGACTGTGTCTGGTGCCAACGTCCTGACTTTC,CSVPQVGTVSGANVLTF
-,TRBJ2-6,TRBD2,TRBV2,TGTGCCAGCAGACACCCTCCGGGGGGGGGCACGAAGGGGGCCAACGTCCTGACTTTC,CASRHPPGGGTKGANVLTF
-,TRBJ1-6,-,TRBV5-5,TGTGCCAGCAGCTTGGACAGCGGGTCACCCCTCCACTTT,CASSLDSGSPLHF
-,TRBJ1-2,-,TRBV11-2,TGTGCCAGCAGCCCTCAGACAGCCGACTATGGCTACACCTTC,CASSPQTADYGYTF
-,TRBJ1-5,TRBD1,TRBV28,TGTGCCAGCAGCACGATCTGGACAGGGGGCAATCAGCCCCAGCATTTT,CASSTIWTGGNQPQHF
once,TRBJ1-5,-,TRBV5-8,TGTGCCAGCAGCTTTCAAGGGATAGAGGGTCAGCCCCAGCATTTT,CASSFQGIEGQPQHF
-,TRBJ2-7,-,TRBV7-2,TGTGCCAGCAGCGAAAGGACAGGCGGGAACTACGAGCAGTACTTC,CASSERTGGNYEQYF
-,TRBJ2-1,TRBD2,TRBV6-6,TGTGCCAGCAGCCGACGGAGGACTAGCGGGCAGAGGAGCTCCTACAATGAGCAGTTCTTC,CASSRRRTSGQRSSYNEQFF
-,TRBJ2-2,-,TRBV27,TGTGCCAGCGGGCTAGCTGCCGGGGAGCTGTTTTTT,CASGLAAGELFF
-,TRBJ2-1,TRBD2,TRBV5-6,TGTGCCAGCAGCTCTGGACTAGCTCTCGATGAGCAGTTCTTC,CASSSGLALDEQFF
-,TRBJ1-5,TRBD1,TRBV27,TGTGCCAGCAGTTATGGGTCGGGACAGGGGTATCAGCCCCAGCATTTT,CASSYGSGQGYQPQHF
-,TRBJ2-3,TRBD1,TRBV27,TGTGCCAGCACTCCCGGGACAGGGATCACAGATACGCAGTATTTT,CASTPGTGITDTQYF
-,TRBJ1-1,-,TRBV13,TGTGCCAGCAGCGAAGAACAGGGAGCAAACACTGAAGCTTTCTTT,CASSEEQGANTEAFF
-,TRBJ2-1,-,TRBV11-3,TGTGCCAGCAGCTTAGGGGGGGTGGTAGCCGATGAGCAGTTCTTC,CASSLGGVVADEQFF
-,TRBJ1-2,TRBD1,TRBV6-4,TGTGCCAGCAGCGGGGACAGCGGGTATGGCTACACCTTC,CASSGDSGYGYTF
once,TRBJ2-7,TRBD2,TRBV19,TGTGCCAGTAGTATGGCGGGAGGGCCCTACGAGCAGTACTTC,CASSMAGGPYEQYF
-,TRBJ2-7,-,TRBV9,TGTGCCAGCAGCGTAGGACAGTCGATACCCTACGAGCAGTACTTC,CASSVGQSIPYEQYF
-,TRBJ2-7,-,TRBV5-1,TGCGCCAGCAGCTTAAATCCACCTAGTGGCGGGCAAGACTACGAGCAGTACTTC,CASSLNPPSGGQDYEQYF
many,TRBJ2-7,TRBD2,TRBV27,TGTGCCGCTCGACCCGGACTAGCGGGGAACTACGAGCAGTACTTC,CAARPGLAGNYEQYF
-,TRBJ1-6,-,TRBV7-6,TGTGCCAGCAGCTTAGCGGAGGGTAGGAACTCACCCCTCCACTTT,CASSLAEGRNSPLHF
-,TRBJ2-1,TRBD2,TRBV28,TGTGCCAGCAGTTTATTGCCTAGCGGGATAGATGAGCAGTTCTTC,CASSLLPSGIDEQFF
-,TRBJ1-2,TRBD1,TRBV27,TGTGCCAGCAAACAACAGGGGGCTCGATCCCTTGATGGCTACACCTTC,CASKQQGARSLDGYTF
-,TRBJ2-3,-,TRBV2,TGTGCCAGCAGTTCTTCCGATACGCAGTATTTT,CASSSSDTQYF
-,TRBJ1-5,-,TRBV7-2,TGTGCCAGCAGCTTAGCCCTAGCCAATCAGCCCCAGCATTTT,CASSLALANQPQHF
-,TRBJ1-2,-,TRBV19,TGTGCCAGTAGTATCCAGGACAGTCTTAACTATGGCTACACCTTC,CASSIQDSLNYGYTF
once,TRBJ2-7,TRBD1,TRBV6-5,TGTGCCAGCAGCAAAGGGACAGCCCTCGAGCAGTACTTC,CASSKGTALEQYF
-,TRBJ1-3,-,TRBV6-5,TGTGCCAGCGGTTCTAGGGGAAACACCATATATTTT,CASGSRGNTIYF
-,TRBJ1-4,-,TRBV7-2,TGTGCCAGCAGCCCTAGCCAAGCAACTAATGAAAAACTGTTTTTT,CASSPSQATNEKLFF
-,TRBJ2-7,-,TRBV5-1,TGCGCCAGCAGCTCAGCGTTGACAGGAGATCCCTACGAGCAGTACTTC,CASSSALTGDPYEQYF
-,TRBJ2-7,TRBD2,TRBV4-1,TGCGCCAGCAGCCTCCGGGAGGGCCGGTCCTACGAGCAGTACTTC,CASSLREGRSYEQYF
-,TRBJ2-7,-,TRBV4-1,TGCGCCAGCAGCCAAGATAAGGGGCAGGGATTCGAGCAGTACTTC,CASSQDKGQGFEQYF
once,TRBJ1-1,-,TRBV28,TGTGCCAGTCTTTCGCGGTACACTGAAGCTTTCTTT,CASLSRYTEAFF
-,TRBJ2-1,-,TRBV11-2,TGTGCCAGCAGCTTGGGAGGTGAGCAGTTCTTC,CASSLGGEQFF
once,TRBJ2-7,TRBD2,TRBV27,TGTGCCAGCAGTTTTGGCGGGGGGGTGTTAGAGCAGTACTTC,CASSFGGGVLEQYF
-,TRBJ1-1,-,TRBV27,TGTGCCAGCAGGATTCAGGGTCGGAACACTGAAGCTTTCTTT,CASRIQGRNTEAFF
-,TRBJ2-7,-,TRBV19,TGTGCCAGTAGTGCTAGCGCCGACTACGAGCAGTACTTC,CASSASADYEQYF
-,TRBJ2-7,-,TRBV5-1,TGCGCCAGCAGCTTAACGGGAATATACGAGCAGTACTTC,CASSLTGIYEQYF
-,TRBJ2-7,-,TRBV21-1,TGTGCCAGCAGCAGGAGGACAGGGCCCTACGAGCAGTACTTC,CASSRRTGPYEQYF
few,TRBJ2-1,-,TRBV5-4,TGTGCCAGCAGCTTGGGTTCGAGCGGATCCCGTAATGAGCAGTTCTTC,CASSLGSSGSRNEQFF
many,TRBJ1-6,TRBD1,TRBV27,TGTGCCAGCAGTTTCCAACAGGGGAGAGGTTCACCCCTCCACTTT,CASSFQQGRGSPLHF
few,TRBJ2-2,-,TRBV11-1,TGTGCCAGCAGCTTAGTCCCAGCGAACACCGGGGAGCTGTTTTTT,CASSLVPANTGELFF